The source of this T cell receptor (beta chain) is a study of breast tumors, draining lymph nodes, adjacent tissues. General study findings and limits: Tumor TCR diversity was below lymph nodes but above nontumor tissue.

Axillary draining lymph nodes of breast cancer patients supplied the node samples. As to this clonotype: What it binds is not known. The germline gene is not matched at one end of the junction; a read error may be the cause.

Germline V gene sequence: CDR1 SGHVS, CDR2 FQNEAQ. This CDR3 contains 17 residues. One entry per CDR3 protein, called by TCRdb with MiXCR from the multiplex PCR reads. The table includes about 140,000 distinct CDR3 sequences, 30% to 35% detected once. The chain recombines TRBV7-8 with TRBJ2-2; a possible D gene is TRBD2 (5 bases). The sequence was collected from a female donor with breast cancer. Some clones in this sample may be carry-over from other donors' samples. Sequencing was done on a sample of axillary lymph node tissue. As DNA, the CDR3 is TGTGCCGGCAGCTTAGTTCGGTCAAGCGGTGGCACCGGGGAGCTGCTTTTT. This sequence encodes CAGSLVRSSGGTGELLF. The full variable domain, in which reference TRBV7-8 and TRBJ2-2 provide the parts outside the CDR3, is GAGVSQSPRYKVAKRGQDVALRCDPISGHVSLFWYQQALGQGPEFLTYFQNEAQLDKSGLPSDRFFAERPEGSVSTLKIQRTQQEDSAVYLCAGSLVRSSGGTGELLFGEGSRLTVL.